This paragraph reports one T cell receptor beta chain. This sample was included in a study of blood T cell repertoires in COVID-19. Study background: The United States, Italy and Spain supplied acute and convalescent COVID-19 samples. The cDNA or gDNA used as material had been derived from T cells, B-cell-depleted T cells, or PBMCs.

Seattle enrolled patients during active infection and tracked them longitudinally. Sequenced by immunoSEQ multiplex PCR; TCRdb stores in-frame clones only, minus some. The sample holds more than 200,000 clones; more than 75% are singletons and the top ten take roughly 12%. This CDR3 is 17 amino acids long. After removal of 2 bases from V and 0 bases from J, the junction contained 1 base not matched to a gene. Germline-derived CDR1 and CDR2 are LGHNA and YNFKEQ. Input material: peripheral blood. V and J are TRBV4-2 and TRBJ2-1, with TRBD2 identical over 13 bases. This clonotype was obtained from a man in his forties or fifties with COVID-19, enrolled during active disease. The CDR3 DNA reads TGTGCCAGCAGCCAACGACTAGCGGGGGGCTCCTACAATGAGCAGTTCTTC. It codes for CASSQRLAGGSYNEQFF.